The present entry profiles one T cell receptor beta chain with its context. This clone was counted only a few times. Its antigen is not yet known. No qualities accompany the bases; no much larger clone lies one base away. The data stem from a study of cytomegalovirus exposure and HLA in healthy donors (dated by TCRdb to the late 2010s). General notes on the study: An earlier analysis of approximately 550 of the donors reported roughly 270 Gb of sequence data and 117 million unique TCR beta sequences from 150 million to 200 million T cells. Donor age, sex, ethnicity and CMV serostatus were compiled alongside the repertoire data. Approximately 310 gigabases of sequencing data and 78 million or so unique TCR sequences were included in an early release covering around 650 HLA-typed donors. To predict cytomegalovirus infection status, the study brought together high-throughput TCR immunosequencing, statistical association of individual TCRs with disease status, and machine learning. Several DR-DQ haplotypes were handled as single units for association and clustering because linkage in the cohort was strong. Typing coverage differed by locus: A, B, C, DRB1 and DQB1 were typed in about 629-640 donors, DQA1 in about 510, DPA1 in over 600, and DPB1 in 450 to 490. To decide whether each TCR beta V gene segment behaved as functional or pseudogenic, an earlier analysis of approximately 600 of the donors relied on high-throughput TCR beta sequencing. Among the roughly 390 genotyped donors, 81% belonged to the genetic ancestry cluster associated with self-reported Caucasian donors. Among 398 genotyped donors of the cohort, an average of about 240,000 unique TCR beta nucleotide sequences were sequenced per donor, roughly a sixth of them non-productive. A later analysis re-analyzed previously published TCR beta repertoires from 666 donors and added high-resolution HLA genotyping to study TCR occurrence patterns. The later analysis used no new phenotypic data to find candidate immune exposures, relying instead on TCR beta sequences and their occurrence across donors. Every discovery cohort repertoire had been produced on one sequencing platform. HLA typing included class I and class II loci at four-digit resolution. In addition to the first cohort of 666 subjects, a separate validation cohort of 130 or so different subjects was used. In a later genetic analysis, genome-wide SNP genotypes for about three fifths of the 666 donors were used, and that subset was treated as a discovery cohort. The study used immunosequencing to profile the T cell repertoires of hundreds of subjects and linked those repertoires to cytomegalovirus serostatus. The study was designed to test whether signatures of past pathogen exposure could be identified by cataloging public T cell receptors. The research as a whole found: The sequencing pipeline was judged likely to have produced a cluster of highly shared sequence variants as a technical artifact. Because HLA typing was missing for some donors at each locus, association tests included only the typed subset. An association between a missense DCLRE1C variant and V-gene and J-gene trimming of TCR beta chains was found in a later genetic analysis and replicated in an independent cohort. CMV serostatus was the only immune exposure information available for the cohort. According to a later analysis, parvovirus B19, influenza, CMV and Epstein-Barr virus appeared linked to several top co-occurrence clusters. In a later analysis, around 15,000 TCR beta sequences were associated with specific HLA alleles at a false discovery rate of 0.05. When HLA alleles, especially DR and DQ, strongly co-occurred, TCR associations were difficult to assign to individual alleles. Correlated functional status among segregating V segments might reflect linkage disequilibrium, but an unknown experimental factor could not be ruled out. In an earlier analysis of approximately 590 of the donors, most TCR beta V segments appeared in productive rearrangements about 87% or about 30% of the time, broadly matching IMGT annotations. While some public TCRs were present in many individuals, most TCR sequences turned up only very rarely across donors. Cytomegalovirus status was reported to be diagnosed by the classifier with high specificity and sensitivity in both the original and validation cohorts. It was suggested by the authors that the approach could potentially be generalized to other disease states and immunological phenotypes. Only TCR beta chains were sequenced in this cohort, and the absence of alpha or paired-chain data limited detectable features. Sequencing depth was assumed to be roughly uniform across donors in the presence/absence analyses, though that assumption may not hold. Compared with the roughly 600-donor mean, donors in an Asian-associated ancestry cluster had fewer N-insertions in productive TCRs, according to a later genetic analysis. Some IMGT-functional V segments, including TRBV6-2 and TRBV6-3, could not be told apart with the 87-base-pair reads, so those segments were excluded. In vitro tests confirmed that a few of the cytomegalovirus-associated TCR beta chains recognize cytomegalovirus antigens. In a later analysis, HLA-associated TCR beta chains showed more clonal expansion and lower generation probabilities than non-associated chains that were equally common. Because counts were too low, more than 15 rarely observed V segments, including chromosome 9 orphons, were excluded from the earlier analysis of around 590 of the donors. The study gave a list of 150 to 200 TCR beta chains associated with cytomegalovirus. A further reported finding was that TCR beta sequences accurately predicted the HLA-A and HLA-B alleles for most subjects in the first cohort. According to a later analysis, most CMV-associated TCR beta chains appeared to be HLA-restricted, and the HLA associations seemed to be driven largely by CMV exposure. According to a later analysis, TCR association rates differed among HLA loci, with DRB1 alleles showing the most associated TCRs and HLA-C alleles showing the fewest.

Library preparation employed the immunoSEQ multiplex PCR assay. For the multiplex PCR, a mixture combining 60 forward primers for TCR Vbeta segments and 13 reverse primers for TCR Jbeta segments was used. Amplification of the CDR3 region of rearranged TCR beta genes was performed with a multiplex PCR assay on genomic DNA. The Illumina HiSeq System was used to sequence the amplified TCR beta libraries as 87-base-pair reads. The original methods were these. In a later analysis, tens of millions of unique TCR beta chains were counted across the 650 to 700 repertoires, and roughly 9.9 million of these chains were shared by at least two donors. Raw reads were error-corrected and collapsed into unique sequences with a nearest-neighbor algorithm that merged closely related sequences to remove PCR and sequencing errors. V, D and J gene segments were assigned by aligning CDR3 sequences to IMGT reference sequences. Each retained sequence needed at least a six-nucleotide match to both a V gene segment and a J gene segment. Rearrangements were classified as productive when the CDR3 lacked stop codons and remained in frame with V and J, and all other rearrangements were classified as non-productive. Following IMGT convention, CDR3 was defined as the stretch from the second conserved V-encoded cysteine up to the conserved J-encoded phenylalanine. In an earlier analysis of just under 600 of the donors, sequences lacking an unambiguous match to a single V gene segment were excluded. In an earlier analysis of some 590 of the donors, a V segment was called functional when productive rearrangements were above 56.7%, and segregating when the standard deviation between donors exceeded 5%. A statistical classification framework was built for diagnosing cytomegalovirus status from the catalog of TCR beta chain sequences. In a later analysis, TCR nucleotide sequences were compared against IMGT/GENE-DB human TR gene sequences so that V and J genes could be assigned. Using the TCRdist pipeline, a later analysis assigned CDR3 sequences along with most-parsimonious VDJ recombination scenarios. In a later analysis, each TCR beta chain was defined by its CDR3 amino acid sequence together with its V-gene family, and reads lacking a unique V-gene family were excluded. As a way to deal with suspected cross-contamination and a sequencing artifact, a later analysis dropped roughly 620 nucleotide sequences that were highly shared and had low generation probability. A later analysis calculated a clonal expansion index for each public chain from normalized within-repertoire ranks of inferred template counts. In a later analysis, generation probabilities were computed with a VDJ recombination model fitted to out-of-frame rearrangements, and the resulting probabilities were checked against IGoR. Hypergeometric tests were used in a later analysis to score TCR-TCR, TCR-HLA and TCR-CMV co-occurrence, with a repertoire-size bias correction applied to the TCR pairs. To estimate false discovery rates, a later analysis permuted the HLA or CMV assignments 20 times. In a later analysis, co-occurring TCRs were grouped using DBSCAN, with TCRdist sequence similarity added in when clustering inside HLA-allele-positive subsets. Repertoires with fewer than 30,000 or more than 120,000 public chains, plus five repertoires with anomalous nucleotide sharing, were excluded from co-occurrence clustering. Imported from immuneACCESS, the table was reduced by TCRdb to in-frame sequences with V and J called. These copies leave out some clones; in studies compared against another copy, an unresolved V gene accounts for under half, and the cause of the remainder is not known. Clone size and the V and J calls come from that table; the DNA yielded D and trimming. The sample table records 100,000 or so clones; around 85% of these occur just once. The ten largest clones capture roughly 6.9% of the sample.

Trimmed from V: 4 bases; trimmed from J: 10 bases; junction bases lacking a gene match: 13. The CDR3 holds 14 amino acids from the cysteine to the phenylalanine. The retained sequence is limited to the CDR3, 42 bases, with the frame set at the first base. Taken from the germline V gene, the CDR1 and CDR2 loops are SGHRS and YFSETQ. The cohort consisted of fewer than 700 healthy bone marrow donors. At the time of sampling, all cohort members were nominally healthy, though unrecorded immune exposures were likely present. The donor tested CMV seropositive and was one of the 289 seropositive cohort members. Every donor gave a peripheral blood sample, and the peripheral blood mononuclear cells from that sample were used for TCR beta sequencing. The Qiagen DNeasy Blood Extraction Kit was used to extract genomic DNA from the blood cell samples.

This receptor chain uses TRBV5-1 and TRBJ1-2; 7 central bases correspond to TRBD1. Sequencing input: PBMCs. The TCR sequence derives from a man aged 25 to 40 in good health and CMV-seropositive. The CDR3 in this case is CASSIEGQLSLYTF. The sequence in DNA is TGCGCCAGCAGCATTGAGGGACAGCTTTCCCTCTACACCTTC.